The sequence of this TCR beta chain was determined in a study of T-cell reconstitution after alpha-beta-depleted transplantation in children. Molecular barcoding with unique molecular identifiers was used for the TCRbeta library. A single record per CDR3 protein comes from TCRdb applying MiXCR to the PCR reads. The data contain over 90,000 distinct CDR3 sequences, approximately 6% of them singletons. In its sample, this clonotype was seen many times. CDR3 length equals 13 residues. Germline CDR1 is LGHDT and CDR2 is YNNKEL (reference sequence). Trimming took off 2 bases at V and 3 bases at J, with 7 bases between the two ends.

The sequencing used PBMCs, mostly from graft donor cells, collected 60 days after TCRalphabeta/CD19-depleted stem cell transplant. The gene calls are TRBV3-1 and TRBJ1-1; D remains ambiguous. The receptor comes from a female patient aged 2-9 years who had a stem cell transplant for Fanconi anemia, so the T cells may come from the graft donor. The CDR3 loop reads CASSQFVYTEAFF. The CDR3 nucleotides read TGTGCCAGCAGCCAATTCGTGTACACTGAAGCTTTCTTT. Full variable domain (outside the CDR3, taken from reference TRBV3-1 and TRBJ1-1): DTAVSQTPKYLVTQMGNDKSIKCEQNLGHDTMYWYKQDSKKFLKIMFSYNNKELIINETVPNRFSPKSPDKAHLNLHINSLELGDSAVYFCASSQFVYTEAFFGQGTRLTVV.